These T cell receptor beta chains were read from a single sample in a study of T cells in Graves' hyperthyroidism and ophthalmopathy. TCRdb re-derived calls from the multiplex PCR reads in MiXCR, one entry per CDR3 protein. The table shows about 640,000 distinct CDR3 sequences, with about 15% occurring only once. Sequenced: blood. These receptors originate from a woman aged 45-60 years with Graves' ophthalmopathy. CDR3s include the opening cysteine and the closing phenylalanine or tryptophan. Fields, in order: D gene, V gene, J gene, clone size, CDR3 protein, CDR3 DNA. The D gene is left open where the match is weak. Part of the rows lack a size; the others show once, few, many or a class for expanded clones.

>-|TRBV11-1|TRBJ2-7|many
CASSPRTVDYEQYF
TGTGCCAGCAGCCCGAGGACAGTAGACTACGAGCAGTACTTC
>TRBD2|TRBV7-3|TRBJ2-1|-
CASSNLAGGGNEQFF
TGTGCCAGCAGCAATCTAGCGGGAGGGGGCAATGAGCAGTTCTTC
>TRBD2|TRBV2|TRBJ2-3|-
CASSENPGLADTQYF
TGTGCCAGCAGTGAAAATCCGGGACTAGCAGATACGCAGTATTTT
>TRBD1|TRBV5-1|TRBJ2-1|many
CASSLVPRNTGGVGSYNEQFF
TGCGCCAGCAGCTTGGTTCCGCGGAACACAGGGGGCGTGGGGTCCTACAATGAGCAGTTCTTC
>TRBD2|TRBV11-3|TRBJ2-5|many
CASSTQFSGRRQETQYF
TGTGCCAGCAGCACTCAATTTAGCGGGAGACGGCAAGAGACCCAGTACTTC
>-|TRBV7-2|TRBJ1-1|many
CASSTRTVGGDTEAFF
TGTGCCAGCAGCACCCGGACGGTAGGAGGGGACACTGAAGCTTTCTTT
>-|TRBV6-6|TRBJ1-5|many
CASSYSRQSNQPQHF
TGTGCCAGCAGTTACTCCCGGCAGAGCAATCAGCCCCAGCATTTT
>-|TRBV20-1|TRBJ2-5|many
CSARGSLQETQYF
TGCAGTGCTAGAGGTAGCCTCCAAGAGACCCAGTACTTC
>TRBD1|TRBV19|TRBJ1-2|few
CASNKDRGQIYGYTF
TGTGCCAGTAACAAGGACAGGGGACAAATCTATGGCTACACCTTC
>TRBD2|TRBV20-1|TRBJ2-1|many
CSASGLAGRNEQFF
TGCAGTGCCTCCGGACTAGCGGGAAGAAATGAGCAGTTCTTC
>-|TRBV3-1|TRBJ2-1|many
CASSPPNAGYSYNEQFF
TGTGCCAGCAGTCCTCCCAATGCGGGGTATTCCTACAATGAGCAGTTCTTC
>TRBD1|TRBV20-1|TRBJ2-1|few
CSASGRDRELYNEQFF
TGCAGTGCTAGTGGTAGGGACAGAGAATTATACAATGAGCAGTTCTTC
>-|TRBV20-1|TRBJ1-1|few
CNARQLNTEAFF
TGCAATGCACGACAGCTGAACACTGAAGCTTTCTTT
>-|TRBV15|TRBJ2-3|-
CATSRGGTTDTQYF
TGTGCCACCAGCAGAGGCGGGACGACAGATACGCAGTATTTT
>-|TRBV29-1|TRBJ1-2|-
CSVEDRDRGYTF
TGCAGCGTTGAAGACAGGGATCGTGGCTACACCTTC
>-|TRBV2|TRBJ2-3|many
CASMMDSHSTDTQYF
TGTGCCAGCATGATGGATTCCCATAGCACAGATACGCAGTATTTT
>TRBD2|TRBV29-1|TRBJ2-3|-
CIRGLAGERGTDTQYF
TGCATTCGGGGGCTAGCGGGAGAGAGGGGCACAGATACGCAGTATTTT
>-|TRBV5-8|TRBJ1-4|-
CASSIRVFASNEKLFF
TGTGCCAGCAGTATCAGGGTTTTTGCGTCTAATGAAAAACTGTTTTTT
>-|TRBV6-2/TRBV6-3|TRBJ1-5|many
CASSTRQHYSNQPQHF
TGTGCCAGCAGTACTCGACAGCATTATAGCAATCAGCCCCAGCATTTT
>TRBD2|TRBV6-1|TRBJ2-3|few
CASSRDGGDWYNTQYF
TGTGCCAGCAGCCGCGATGGGGGGGATTGGTACAATACGCAGTATTTT
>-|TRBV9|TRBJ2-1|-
CASSAVIADNEQFF
TGTGCCAGCAGCGCAGTTATCGCGGACAATGAGCAGTTCTTC
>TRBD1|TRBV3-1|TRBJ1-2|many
CASSQTPGGVNYGYTF
TGTGCCAGCAGCCAAACCCCAGGGGGCGTAAACTATGGCTACACCTTC
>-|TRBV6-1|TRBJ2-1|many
CASSPAGNEQFF
TGTGCCAGCAGTCCAGCGGGCAATGAGCAGTTCTTC
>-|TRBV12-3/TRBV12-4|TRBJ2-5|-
CASSLEVVETQYF
TGTGCCAGCAGTTTAGAGGTTGTAGAGACCCAGTACTTC
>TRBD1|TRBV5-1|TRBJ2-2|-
CATASWDSKPNTGELFF
TGCGCCACTGCATCGTGGGACAGTAAGCCGAACACCGGGGAGCTGTTTTTT
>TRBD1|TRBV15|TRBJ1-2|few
CATSSNRDSYGYTF
TGTGCCACCAGCTCAAACCGGGACAGCTATGGCTACACCTTC
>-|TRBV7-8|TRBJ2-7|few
CASRPGPEYEQYF
TGTGCCAGCAGACCGGGGCCGGAGTACGAGCAGTACTTC
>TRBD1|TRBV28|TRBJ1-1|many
CASSFGTGQNTEAFF
TGTGCCAGCAGTTTCGGGACAGGGCAGAACACTGAAGCTTTCTTT
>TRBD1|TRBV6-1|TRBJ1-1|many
CASSEALGTGNTEAFF
TGTGCCAGCAGTGAAGCTCTCGGGACAGGGAACACTGAAGCTTTCTTT
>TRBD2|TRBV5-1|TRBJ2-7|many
CASSEGTAGFYEQYF
TGCGCCAGCAGCGAGGGTACAGCGGGATTCTACGAGCAGTACTTC
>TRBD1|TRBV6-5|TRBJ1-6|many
CASSYPRDRRNSPLHF
TGTGCCAGCAGTTACCCCCGGGACAGACGTAATTCACCCCTCCACTTT
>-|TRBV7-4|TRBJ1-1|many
CASSLWGGACDTEAFF
TGTGCCAGCAGCTTATGGGGGGGCGCTTGTGACACTGAAGCTTTCTTT
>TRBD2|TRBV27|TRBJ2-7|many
CASRLRGSYEQYF
TGTGCCAGCAGATTGCGGGGGTCCTACGAGCAGTACTTC
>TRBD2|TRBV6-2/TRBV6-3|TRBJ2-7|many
CASSPFFQRDSYEQYF
TGTGCCAGCAGTCCCTTTTTCCAGCGGGACTCCTACGAGCAGTACTTC
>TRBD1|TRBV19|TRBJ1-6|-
CASSIRTGGMNNSPLHF
TGTGCCAGTAGTATTCGAACAGGGGGGATGAATAATTCACCCCTCCACTTT
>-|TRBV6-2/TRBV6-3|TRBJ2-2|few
CASSYSIGGTGELFF
TGTGCCAGCAGTTACTCAATAGGCGGCACCGGGGAGCTGTTTTTT